The rows below give T cell receptor beta chains drawn from one sample of a study of T cell changes during pregnancy in multiple sclerosis. Using immunoSEQ multiplex PCR, the repertoire was profiled, and TCRdb retains in-frame clones only, with some absent. The sample has around 110,000 clones; 91% are singletons. The sequencing used peripheral blood, collected before pregnancy. All receptors come from a female donor with multiple sclerosis, enrolled in a pregnancy study. The CDR3 runs from the conserved cysteine through the conserved F or W. Fields, in order: CDR3 DNA, CDR3 protein, V gene, clone size, J gene, D gene. The D gene is left open where the match is weak. The size of a clone is reported for some rows only, either as once, few or many, or as a class for expanded clones.

TGTGCCAGCGGGGGATATAAGGGGGAACCCTACAATGAGCAGTTCTTC CASGGYKGEPYNEQFF TRBV5-5 once TRBJ2-1 .
TGCGCCAGCAGTTTAGAGCAAGAGACCCAGTACTTC CASSLEQETQYF TRBV5-1 . TRBJ2-5 .
TGTGCCAGCTCACCACCGCGGCAGATTAACACCGGGGAGCTGTTTTTT CASSPPRQINTGELFF TRBV18 once TRBJ2-2 .
TGTGCCAGCTCACCAGGGCAGGGGAAAAACGAGCAGTACTTC CASSPGQGKNEQYF TRBV18 . TRBJ2-7 .
TGTGCCAGCAGCGGGACTAGCGGGAGCTACGAGCAGTACTTC CASSGTSGSYEQYF TRBV28 . TRBJ2-7 TRBD2
TGTGCCAGCAGTCTGAGCGGGATCCCAGATACGCAGTATTTT CASSLSGIPDTQYF TRBV9 . TRBJ2-3 TRBD2
TGTGCCAGCAGCGCCGGACAGGGTGTCTCCTACGAGCAGTACTTC CASSAGQGVSYEQYF TRBV5-6 . TRBJ2-7 TRBD1
TGTGCCAGCAGCCACCAGTCCTACGAGCAGTACTTC CASSHQSYEQYF TRBV5-4 . TRBJ2-7 .
TGTGCCAGCAGCTTGTACTGGAACACTGAAGCTTTCTTT CASSLYWNTEAFF TRBV5-6 . TRBJ1-1 .
TGTGCCAGCAGTGAACAGGGGAGTAGACAGCCCCAGCATTTT CASSEQGSRQPQHF TRBV6-1 once TRBJ1-5 .
TGTGCCAGCTCACCACCGCAGGAAAACTATAATTCACCCCTCCACTTT CASSPPQENYNSPLHF TRBV18 . TRBJ1-6 .
TGTGCCAGCAGCCCGCTTGTGGCGGGAGATTCGGCCGGGGAGCTGTTTTTT CASSPLVAGDSAGELFF TRBV7-6 . TRBJ2-2 TRBD2
TGCGCCAGCATGTTGAGACAGGGGGTGGTTGGGGAGCAGTTCTTC CASMLRQGVVGEQFF TRBV5-1 . TRBJ2-1 TRBD1
TGTGCCAGCAGCTCCATAGGACTAGCGGGAGGGAACAATGAGCAGTTCTTC CASSSIGLAGGNNEQFF TRBV7-3 . TRBJ2-1 TRBD2
TGTGCCAGCAGCTCGTCAGACAGGGGGCGTTTTTCGAGAGAGACCCAGTACTTC CASSSSDRGRFSRETQYF TRBV5-6 . TRBJ2-5 TRBD1
TGTGCCAGCAGTACAGACAGGGTCGGGCAGCCCCAGCATTTT CASSTDRVGQPQHF TRBV6-1 . TRBJ1-5 TRBD1
TGTGCCTGGAGTGTAGGGGGATCTGGGGGCTACACCTTC CAWSVGGSGGYTF TRBV30 . TRBJ1-2 .
TGTGCCAGCAGCTGGGTCAGGGATCAGGATACGCAGTATTTT CASSWVRDQDTQYF TRBV7-9 . TRBJ2-3 .
TGCGCCAGCAGCTTGGATGAGGGGGCCAACGTCCTGACTTTC CASSLDEGANVLTF TRBV5-1 few TRBJ2-6 .
TGTGCCAGCAGCTCGGGGGGGGTGGGTAATCAGCCCCAGCATTTT CASSSGGVGNQPQHF TRBV11-2 . TRBJ1-5 .
TGCAGCGTTGTTGGCAGGGCCGCCAACGAGCAGTACTTC CSVVGRAANEQYF TRBV29-1 . TRBJ2-7 .
TGCGCCAGCAGCTCCGGGACAGGGTCCTACGAGCAGTACTTC CASSSGTGSYEQYF TRBV5-1 few TRBJ2-7 TRBD1
TGTGCTAGCAGCCCGGGGGGAGCCTACAATGAGCAGTTCTTC CASSPGGAYNEQFF TRBV7-7 . TRBJ2-1 TRBD2
TGTGCCAGCTCACTGGGACTAGCGGGATCTCTTGAGCAGTTCTTC CASSLGLAGSLEQFF TRBV18 . TRBJ2-1 TRBD2
TGTGCCTGGAGTGGTTGGGAGGGAACCTACGAGCAGTACTTC CAWSGWEGTYEQYF TRBV30 . TRBJ2-7 TRBD2
TGTGCCAGTAGTCCTCGCCGGCGGAGGGGAACAGATACGCAGTATTTT CASSPRRRRGTDTQYF TRBV19 . TRBJ2-3 .
TGTGCCAGCAGCTTAGTCGGTCTTAATGAGCAGTTCTTC CASSLVGLNEQFF TRBV7-8 . TRBJ2-1 .
TGTGCCAGTAGTATAGTCAGGGGCTATGAGCAGTTCTTC CASSIVRGYEQFF TRBV19 . TRBJ2-1 .
TGTGCCAGCAGGGTTACATCGAACACTGAAGCTTTCTTT CASRVTSNTEAFF TRBV28 . TRBJ1-1 .